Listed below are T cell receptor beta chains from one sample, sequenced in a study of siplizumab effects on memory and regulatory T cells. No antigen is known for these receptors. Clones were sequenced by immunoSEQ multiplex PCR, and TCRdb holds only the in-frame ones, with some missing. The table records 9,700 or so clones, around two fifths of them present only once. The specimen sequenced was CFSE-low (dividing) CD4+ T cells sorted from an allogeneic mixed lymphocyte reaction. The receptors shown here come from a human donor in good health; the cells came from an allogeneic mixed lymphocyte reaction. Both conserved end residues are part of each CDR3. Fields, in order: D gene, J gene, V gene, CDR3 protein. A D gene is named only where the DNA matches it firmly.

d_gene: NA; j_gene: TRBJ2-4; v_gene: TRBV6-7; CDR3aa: CASRRDGVAKNIQYF
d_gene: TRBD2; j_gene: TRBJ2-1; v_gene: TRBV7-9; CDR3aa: CASTGTRDYNEQFF
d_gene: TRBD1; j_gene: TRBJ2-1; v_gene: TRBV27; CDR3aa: CASSPRPTGGSEQFF
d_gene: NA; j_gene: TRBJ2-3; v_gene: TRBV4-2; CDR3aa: CASSLLLVTDTQYF
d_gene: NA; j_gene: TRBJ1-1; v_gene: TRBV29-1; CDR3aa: CSVVPGNTEAFF
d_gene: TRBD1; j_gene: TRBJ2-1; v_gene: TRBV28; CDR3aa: CASSCRGQGCHEQFF
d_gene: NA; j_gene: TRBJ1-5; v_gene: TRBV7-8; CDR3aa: CASSLGLGEPQHF
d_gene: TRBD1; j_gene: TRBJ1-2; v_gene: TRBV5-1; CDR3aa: CASSLGGTGPSRYGYTF
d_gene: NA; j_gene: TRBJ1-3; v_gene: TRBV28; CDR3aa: CASSLTGWANTIYF
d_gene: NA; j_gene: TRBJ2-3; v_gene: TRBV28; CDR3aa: CASSLLAGVADTQYF
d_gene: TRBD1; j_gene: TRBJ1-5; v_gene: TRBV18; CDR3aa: CASSLPGTGGRQPQHF
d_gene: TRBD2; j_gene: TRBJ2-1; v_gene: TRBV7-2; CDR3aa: CASSPAGLAGVDEQFF
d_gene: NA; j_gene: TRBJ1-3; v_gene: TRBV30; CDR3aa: CAWSWGGGGNTIYF
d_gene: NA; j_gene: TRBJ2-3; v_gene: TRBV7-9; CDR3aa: CASSLDITSTDTQYF
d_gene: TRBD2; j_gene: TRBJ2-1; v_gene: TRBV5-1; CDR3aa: CASSLTRTRFINEQFF
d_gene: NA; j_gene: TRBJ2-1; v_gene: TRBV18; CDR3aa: CASSPRAWGYNEQFF